The clone carrying this T cell receptor (beta chain) appeared a single time. The donors, healthy Caucasians from Russia, were aged about 6 to 95. CDR1 MNHEY and CDR2 SMNVEV come from the germline V gene (reference sequence). CDR3 length equals 15 residues. This entry comes from a study of blood T cells in healthy people across ages. A sample-barcoded 5' primer and a J-beta primer mix were used in a second PCR of about 7 to 12 cycles. Via MiXCR, TCRdb re-called the 5' RACE reads, giving one row per CDR3 protein. The sample holds about 1.5 million distinct CDR3 sequences, approximately 42% seen once. J is TRBJ2-1 and V is TRBV27; D is possibly TRBD1 (7 bases). The DNA end lines up better with TRBJ2-7; the J call may be wrong. The TCR comes from a woman aged 18 to 35 in good health. Input material: blood. This chain's CDR3 is CASSFRRQGGEEQYF. Written as DNA, the CDR3 is TGTGCCAGCAGTTTTAGGCGACAGGGAGGTGAGGAGCAGTACTTC.